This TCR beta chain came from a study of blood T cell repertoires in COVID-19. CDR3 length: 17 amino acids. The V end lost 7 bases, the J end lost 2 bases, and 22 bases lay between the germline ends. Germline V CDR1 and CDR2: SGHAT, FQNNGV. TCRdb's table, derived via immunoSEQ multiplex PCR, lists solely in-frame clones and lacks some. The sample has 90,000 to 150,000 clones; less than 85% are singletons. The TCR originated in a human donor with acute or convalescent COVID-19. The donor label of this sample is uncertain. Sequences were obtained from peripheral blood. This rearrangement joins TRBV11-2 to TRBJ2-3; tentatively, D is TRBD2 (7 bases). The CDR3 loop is CASNVLGGGGNTDTQYF. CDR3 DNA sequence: TGTGCCAGCAACGTTCTTGGGGGCGGGGGCAACACAGATACGCAGTATTTT.